The entry that follows covers one TCR beta chain sequence. The antigen remains undetermined. CDR1 is SQVTM, CDR2 ANQGSEA, per germline. J lost 1 base, V lost 5 bases, and 5 bases had no gene match. CDR3 length: 14 residues. Each replicate PCR on the sorted subsets used around 200 ng DNA (roughly 30,000 T cell genomes). Profiling relied on immunoSEQ multiplex PCR, and the TCRdb table lists in-frame clones only, not all of them. This sample has hundreds of thousands of clones; about 80% occur once, and the top ten carry around 1.8%. CD4+ cells were split into CD45RA+ naive and CD45RA-negative memory subsets. These data come from a study of shared clonotypes between healthy human individuals. Study results and caveats: Having only a few donors restricted how much genetic and exposure-history diversity was captured.

The sample was memory CD4+ T cells sorted from blood. Stated subset: CD45RA-negative fraction. This sequence originates from a woman younger than 45 in good health. This rearrangement joins TRBV29-1 to TRBJ1-1; 9 positions agree with TRBD1. DNA of the CDR3: TGCAGCGTTTCCGGGACAGGGCGGAACACTGAAGCTTTCTTT. It encodes CSVSGTGRNTEAFF.